The rows below give T cell receptor beta chains drawn from one sample of a study of CD8+ T cells in alopecia areata. Assay: immunoSEQ multiplex PCR; the TCRdb copy retains only in-frame clones and omits some. The table shows fewer than 90,000 clones, with roughly half occurring only once. What was sequenced was NKG2D-high CD8+ T cells sorted from blood. The receptors come from a human donor with alopecia areata. Both conserved end residues are part of each CDR3. D genes are given only for firm matches. Only part of the rows carry a size: once, few, many, or a class if the clone is expanded.

TGTGCCAGCAGTCTTCTCCAAAAACTGTTTTTT	CASSLLQKLFF	.	.	TRBV2	TRBJ1-4
TGTGCCAGCAGCGTAGCCCCCATCTACGAGCAGTACTTC	CASSVAPIYEQYF	large	.	TRBV9	TRBJ2-7
TGTGCCAGCAGCTCCAGGGAGACCCAGTACTTC	CASSSRETQYF	.	.	TRBV7-2	TRBJ2-5
TGCAGCGGAGCGGGGGGCGGCACAGATACGCAGTATTTT	CSGAGGGTDTQYF	.	TRBD2	TRBV29-1	TRBJ2-3
TGTGCCAGCAGCCTCTATGCAAAGGAGACCCAGTACTTC	CASSLYAKETQYF	few	.	TRBV7-9	TRBJ2-5
TGTGCCAGCTCACCATTCGGGGGATGGCAGTATGGCTACACCTTC	CASSPFGGWQYGYTF	few	.	TRBV18	TRBJ1-2
TGCGCCAGCAGCCAAGGAGGGACAGGGGCCTCCTCCTACGAGCAGTACTTC	CASSQGGTGASSYEQYF	.	TRBD1	TRBV4-1	TRBJ2-7
TGCGCCAGCAGTGTAGGCAGTATCTCCGAGCAGTACTTC	CASSVGSISEQYF	.	.	TRBV10-2	TRBJ2-7
TGTGCCAGCAAGGGGGGGAATGAGCAGTTCTTC	CASKGGNEQFF	few	.	TRBV27	TRBJ2-1
TGTGCCAGCAGCCTCACCGGGACCCCGAGGGATGAGCAGTTCTTC	CASSLTGTPRDEQFF	.	.	TRBV14	TRBJ2-1
TGTGCCAGCAGAAAACTAGCGGGAGGCTTCAATGAGCAGTTCTTC	CASRKLAGGFNEQFF	.	TRBD2	TRBV6-5	TRBJ2-1
TGTGCCAGTAGTTGGGGACTAAGCAATCAGCCCCAGCATTTT	CASSWGLSNQPQHF	few	.	TRBV19	TRBJ1-5
TGTGCCAGCAGTCCCGGTTTTGTCAATTCACCCCTCCACTTT	CASSPGFVNSPLHF	.	.	TRBV6-6	TRBJ1-6
TGCGCCAGCAGCCAAGGGACCGGACAGGGAGAGACCCAGTACTTC	CASSQGTGQGETQYF	few	TRBD1	TRBV4-1	TRBJ2-5
TGTGCCAGCAGCACCGAGGCTAGCGGTTTGAGGGAGACCCAGTACTTC	CASSTEASGLRETQYF	.	TRBD2	TRBV7-8	TRBJ2-5
TGTGCCAGCAGCGACCGGACAGGGGGCGCGGGCAATCAGCCCCAGCATTTT	CASSDRTGGAGNQPQHF	.	TRBD1	TRBV9	TRBJ1-5
TGCAGCGTTAGACTAGCGGGGGGGACCAGGCCCCGATACGAGCAGTACTTC	CSVRLAGGTRPRYEQYF	.	TRBD2	TRBV29-1	TRBJ2-7
TGTGCCAGCAGCGTAGGCGGGGGGCGAAACCAGCCCCAGCATTTT	CASSVGGGRNQPQHF	.	.	TRBV9	TRBJ1-5
TGTGCCAGCAGACAACAGGGGAACACTGAAGCTTTCTTT	CASRQQGNTEAFF	.	.	TRBV5-4	TRBJ1-1
TGTGCCAGCCACCGGGACAGCTCTAACTATGGCTACACCTTC	CASHRDSSNYGYTF	.	TRBD1	TRBV18	TRBJ1-2
TGTGCCAGCACAAGTCCGGGACTAGCGGGGCTCCGCACAGATACGCAGTATTTT	CASTSPGLAGLRTDTQYF	.	TRBD2	TRBV2	TRBJ2-3
TGTGCCAGCAGTCGGGACGGGGCCCGGGAGCAGTACTTC	CASSRDGAREQYF	.	.	TRBV27	TRBJ2-7
TGTGCCAGCAGCTTATTAGCGAACACTGAAGCTTTCTTT	CASSLLANTEAFF	.	.	TRBV7-6	TRBJ1-1
TGTGCCAGCAGTGACGCCCGGGACAGGGGGGCCGGGGAGCTGTTTTTT	CASSDARDRGAGELFF	.	TRBD1	TRBV6-1	TRBJ2-2
TGCGCCAGCAGCACCCCAGTTAGGACAGGAGCCTACAATGAGCAGTTCTTC	CASSTPVRTGAYNEQFF	.	TRBD1	TRBV4-3	TRBJ2-1
TGTGCCAGCAGCCAAGAGGCGGGGGGGCTTCATGAGCAGTTCTTC	CASSQEAGGLHEQFF	.	TRBD2	TRBV4-2	TRBJ2-1
TGTGCCAGCAGTTACATGACTAGCGGCCCCTACGAGCAGTACTTC	CASSYMTSGPYEQYF	few	TRBD2	TRBV6-6	TRBJ2-7
TGTGCCAGCAGTGGTGGACTGGATAACCAAGAGACCCAGTACTTC	CASSGGLDNQETQYF	once	.	TRBV25-1	TRBJ2-5
TGCGCCAGCAGTGAGTCGTTGGGGGTCGAGACCCAGTACTTC	CASSESLGVETQYF	.	.	TRBV10-1	TRBJ2-5
TGCAGCGTTGTTAACCCAGCGGGGAACAATGAGCAGTTCTTC	CSVVNPAGNNEQFF	few	TRBD2	TRBV29-1	TRBJ2-1
TGCAGCGTTTTCGGAGGGGTAGATACGCAGTATTTT	CSVFGGVDTQYF	.	.	TRBV29-1	TRBJ2-3
TGCAGCGTTGAGCTGCGGGGGGCAGATACGCAGTATTTT	CSVELRGADTQYF	.	TRBD2	TRBV29-1	TRBJ2-3
TGTGCCAGCACCCCCACTCCGGGCGGAAACTATGGCTACACCTTC	CASTPTPGGNYGYTF	.	.	TRBV2	TRBJ1-2
TGCGCCAGCAGCCTCGAACGACTCAAGTACAATGAGCAGTTCTTC	CASSLERLKYNEQFF	.	.	TRBV4-3	TRBJ2-1
TGTGCCAGCAGCTGGGGCGTTGGACCCCAGCATTTT	CASSWGVGPQHF	.	.	TRBV5-6	TRBJ1-5
TGTGCCAGCAGCCAAGATGGGACGGGATGGGGCACAGATACGCAGTATTTT	CASSQDGTGWGTDTQYF	few	.	TRBV14	TRBJ2-3
TGCAGCGTTGGAGGGTTCCAAGGATATCCTGAAGCTTTCTTT	CSVGGFQGYPEAFF	.	.	TRBV29-1	TRBJ1-1
TGCGCCAGCAGCCCGGTGGAATTCTACGAGCAGTACTTC	CASSPVEFYEQYF	once	.	TRBV5-1	TRBJ2-7
TGTGCCAGCAGCTTAGCGCTAGCAGAGACCCAGTACTTC	CASSLALAETQYF	.	.	TRBV13	TRBJ2-5
TGCAGTGCAACCCCCTCCTACGAGCAGTACTTC	CSATPSYEQYF	.	.	TRBV20-1	TRBJ2-7
TGTGCCAGCAGCCAAGGGTATGGCTACACCTTC	CASSQGYGYTF	.	.	TRBV14	TRBJ1-2
TGTGCCAGCAGGGGGACAGGGGATGGCTACACCTTC	CASRGTGDGYTF	.	TRBD1	TRBV27	TRBJ1-2
TGTGCCAGCACCTCCGGAGAGGTGTACGAGCAGTACTTC	CASTSGEVYEQYF	once	.	TRBV28	TRBJ2-7
TGCGCCAGCAGCCCCAGGGAACGGGAAAACATTCAGTACTTC	CASSPRERENIQYF	.	.	TRBV4-1	TRBJ2-4
TGCGCCAGCAGCCAAGACGAGTCCGACTATGGCTACACCTTC	CASSQDESDYGYTF	.	.	TRBV4-1	TRBJ1-2
TGTGCCAGCAGTTTCTGGACAGGGGGGGCCGGGGAGCTGTTTTTT	CASSFWTGGAGELFF	many	TRBD1	TRBV27	TRBJ2-2
TGCGCCAGCAGCCAAGGGCGACTCCCCAATGAGCAGTTCTTC	CASSQGRLPNEQFF	.	.	TRBV4-1	TRBJ2-1
TGCGCCAGCAGTGAAGGCGGGCTCTCCTACGAGCAGTACTTC	CASSEGGLSYEQYF	.	.	TRBV10-1	TRBJ2-7
TGTGCCAGCAGCTTAGGCTCGGCAGGGGAGCAGTACTTC	CASSLGSAGEQYF	few	.	TRBV13	TRBJ2-7
TGCAGCGTGCGGGGCGGGGGCTGGGGCAATGAGCAGTTCTTC	CSVRGGGWGNEQFF	.	.	TRBV29-1	TRBJ2-1
TGTGCCAGGATGGAAATAGCGGGCGGGGATGAGCAGTTCTTC	CARMEIAGGDEQFF	.	TRBD2	TRBV2	TRBJ2-1
TGTGCCATCCGGGACAGACTGAGAAACATTCAGTACTTC	CAIRDRLRNIQYF	.	TRBD1	TRBV6-6	TRBJ2-4
TGTGCCAGTAGTACCGGGACAGGGGGGTCCTACGAGCAGTACTTC	CASSTGTGGSYEQYF	.	TRBD1	TRBV19	TRBJ2-7